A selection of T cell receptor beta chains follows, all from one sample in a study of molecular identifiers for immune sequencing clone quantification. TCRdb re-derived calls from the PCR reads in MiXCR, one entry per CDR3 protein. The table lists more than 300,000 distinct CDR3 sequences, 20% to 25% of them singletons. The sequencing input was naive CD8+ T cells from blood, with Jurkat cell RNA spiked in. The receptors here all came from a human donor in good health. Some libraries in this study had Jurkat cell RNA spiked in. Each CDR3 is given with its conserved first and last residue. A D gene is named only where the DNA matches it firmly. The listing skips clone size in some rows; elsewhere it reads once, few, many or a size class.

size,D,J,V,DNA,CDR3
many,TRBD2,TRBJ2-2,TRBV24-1,TGTGCCACCAGTGATAAACTAGCGGGGGCGAACACCGGGGAGCTGTTTTTT,CATSDKLAGANTGELFF
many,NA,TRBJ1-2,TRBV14,TGTGCCAGCAGCCAGACAAAACTTTATGGCTACACCTTC,CASSQTKLYGYTF
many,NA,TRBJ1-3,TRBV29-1,TGCAGCGGGGGTGGAAGTGATAGCTCTGGAAACACCATATATTTT,CSGGGSDSSGNTIYF
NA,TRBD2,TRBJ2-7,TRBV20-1,TGCAGTGCTAGAGATCTCGGACTAGCGGGATGGTACGGGCAGTACTTC,CSARDLGLAGWYGQYF
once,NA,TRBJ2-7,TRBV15,TGTGCCACCAGCAGAGGTAGGAGTTCCTCCTACGAGCAGTACTTC,CATSRGRSSSYEQYF
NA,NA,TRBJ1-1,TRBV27,TGTGCCAGCAGTTTCCCTACGGGGGAAGCTTTCTTT,CASSFPTGEAFF
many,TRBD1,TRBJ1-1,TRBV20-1,TGCAGTGCTCCCGGGACAGGTCACACTGAAGCTTTCTTT,CSAPGTGHTEAFF
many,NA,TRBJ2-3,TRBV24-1,TGTGCCACCAGTGACCCCCAGTGGGGGACGACTGGCACAGATACGCAGTATTTT,CATSDPQWGTTGTDTQYF
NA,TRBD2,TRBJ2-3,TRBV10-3,TGTGCCATCGCCCACGGCGGGAGAGGAGATACGCAGTATTTT,CAIAHGGRGDTQYF
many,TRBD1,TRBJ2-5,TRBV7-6,TGTGCCAGCAGCTTAGCTGATACAGGGGACCAAGAGACCCAGTACTTC,CASSLADTGDQETQYF
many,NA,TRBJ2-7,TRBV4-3,TGCGCCAGCAGCCAAGCCAAAGGCCCCTACGAGCAGTACTTC,CASSQAKGPYEQYF
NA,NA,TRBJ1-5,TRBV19,TGTGCCGGTAGTTTATTAGGACAGCCCCAGCATTTT,CAGSLLGQPQHF
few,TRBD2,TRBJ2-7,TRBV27,TGTGCCAGCAGTGCCGGGGGACTAGCGGGGGGCTACGAGCAGTACTTC,CASSAGGLAGGYEQYF
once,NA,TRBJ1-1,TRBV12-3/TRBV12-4,TGTGTCAGCAGCTTCGGGGGAACTGAAGCTTTCTTT,CVSSFGGTEAFF
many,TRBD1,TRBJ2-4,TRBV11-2,TGTGCCAGCAGCGGGAGACCGGGACAGGTTATGGAAAACATTCAGTACTTC,CASSGRPGQVMENIQYF
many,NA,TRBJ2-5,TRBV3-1,TGTGCCAGCAGCCGGGGGCAGGGGTATCGCCAAGAGACCCAGTACTTC,CASSRGQGYRQETQYF
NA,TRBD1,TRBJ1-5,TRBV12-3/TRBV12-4,TGTGCCAGCAGTTTAAGTTGGGGACAGGGATATCAGCCCCAGCATTTT,CASSLSWGQGYQPQHF
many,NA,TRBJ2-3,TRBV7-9,TGTGCCAGCAGCTTAAAAGGACTCTACACAGATACGCAGTATTTT,CASSLKGLYTDTQYF
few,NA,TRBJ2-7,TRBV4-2,TGTGCCAGCAGCCAGGGGGGGGACAGTCCCTACGAGCAGTACTTC,CASSQGGDSPYEQYF
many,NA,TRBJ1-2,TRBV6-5,TGTGCCAGCAGTTACGGCCCGTACATTGATGGCTACACCTTC,CASSYGPYIDGYTF
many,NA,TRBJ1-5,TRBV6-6,TGTGCCAGCAGTCCGAACCTTCACAATCAGCCCCAGCATTTT,CASSPNLHNQPQHF
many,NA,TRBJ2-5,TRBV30,TGTGCCTGGAGTGTACCCGACGGTATAGAACAAGAGACCCAGTACTTC,CAWSVPDGIEQETQYF
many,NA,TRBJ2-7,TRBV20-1,TGCAGTGCTATTCCAGTCTACGAGCAGTACTTC,CSAIPVYEQYF
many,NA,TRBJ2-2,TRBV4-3,TGCGCCAGCAGCCCTGGGGGCCGGAACACCGGGGAGCTGTTTTTT,CASSPGGRNTGELFF
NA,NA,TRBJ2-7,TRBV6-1,TGTGCCGGCAGGAGAATGAACCACAGGGAAAGAGACTACGAGCAGTACTTC,CAGRRMNHRERDYEQYF
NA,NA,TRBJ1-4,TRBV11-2,TGTGCCAGCAGCTTAGATCTGGGGAACTCGAATGAAAAACTGGTTTTC,CASSLDLGNSNEKLVF
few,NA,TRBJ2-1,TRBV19,TGTGCCAGTAGCCCCTTCTCCGGGAGCTACAATGAGCAGTTCTTC,CASSPFSGSYNEQFF
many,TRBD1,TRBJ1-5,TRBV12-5,TGTGCTAGTGCCGCCGGACAGGGCGATCAGCCCCAGCATTTT,CASAAGQGDQPQHF
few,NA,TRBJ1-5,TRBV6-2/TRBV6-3,TGTGCCAGCAGTTACGCTCGGGCCGCGGGGGATATATATAGCAATCAGCCCCAGCATTTT,CASSYARAAGDIYSNQPQHF
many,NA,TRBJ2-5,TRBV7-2,TGTGCCAGCAGCTTCTCCCCACGAGGGGGGGGGCTCCAAGAGACCCAGTACTTC,CASSFSPRGGGLQETQYF
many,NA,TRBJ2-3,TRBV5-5,TGTGCCAGCAGTTCAGACAGCCGGACAGATACGCAGTATTTT,CASSSDSRTDTQYF
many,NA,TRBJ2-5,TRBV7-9,TGTGCCAGCAGCCAGCTCGAGGTGGGAGAGACCCAGTACTTC,CASSQLEVGETQYF
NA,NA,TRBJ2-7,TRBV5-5,TGTGCCAGCAGCTTTGAAGGGAGCTTTGATGACGAGCAGTACTTC,CASSFEGSFDDEQYF
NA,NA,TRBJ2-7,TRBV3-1,TGTGCCAGCAGCCGGTCCCCCCTGGGGGCGCCCTACGAGCAGTACTTC,CASSRSPLGAPYEQYF
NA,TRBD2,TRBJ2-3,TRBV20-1,TGCAGTGCCTTAAGCCTAAGGGTGGCGGGAGTTAGCACAGATACGCAGTATTTT,CSALSLRVAGVSTDTQYF
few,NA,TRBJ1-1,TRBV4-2,TGTGCCAGCAGCCACGGGGCAGGTTCGAACACTGAAGCTTTCTTT,CASSHGAGSNTEAFF
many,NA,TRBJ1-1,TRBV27,TGTGCCAGCAGTTGGAGCCGGGACACTGAAGCTTTCTTT,CASSWSRDTEAFF
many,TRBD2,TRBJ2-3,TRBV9,TGTGCCAGCAGCGTAGTAACTAGCGGGAGTCTCAAAACGCAGTATTTT,CASSVVTSGSLKTQYF
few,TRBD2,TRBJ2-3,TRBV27,TGTGCCAGCAACCGCCTAGGGGTTCGGGGGGTCCCAGATACGCAGTATTTT,CASNRLGVRGVPDTQYF
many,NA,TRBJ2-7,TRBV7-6,TGTGCCAGCAGCGACACCTACGAGCAGTACTTC,CASSDTYEQYF
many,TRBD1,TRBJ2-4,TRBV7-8,TGTGCCAGCAGCTTACTGGGGCAGGGGGCCCTAAACTTAGCCAAAAACATTCAGTACTTC,CASSLLGQGALNLAKNIQYF
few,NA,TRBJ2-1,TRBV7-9,TGTGCCAGCAGCTCCGAACTCTACAATGAGCAGTTCTTC,CASSSELYNEQFF
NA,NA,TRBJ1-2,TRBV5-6,TGTGCCAGCAGCTTGGCCCGGCAGCTTATGTATGGCTACACCTTC,CASSLARQLMYGYTF
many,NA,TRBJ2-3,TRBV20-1,TGCAGTGCTAGAGATCTAGCGATAGTAGGAGATACGCAGTATTTT,CSARDLAIVGDTQYF
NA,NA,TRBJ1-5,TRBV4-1,TGCGCCAGCAGCCAAGAGGGTAATCCCAATAAGCCCCGGCATTTT,CASSQEGNPNKPRHF
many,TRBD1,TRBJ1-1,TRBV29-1,TGCAGCGTTGAGAGGGCAGGGGGCGTCACTGAAGCTTTCTTT,CSVERAGGVTEAFF